Listed here is a single T cell receptor beta chain. No cognate antigen has been identified for it. Per-base qualities were not stored, and no clone one base away is much larger. Sequencing relied on an Illumina NovaSeq 6000. TCRalpha and TCRbeta cDNA libraries were built by 5'RACE with constant-segment primers, adding sample barcodes and unique molecular identifiers. Trizol reagent was used to extract RNA from every sample. The libraries were amplified in two PCR steps, and the second step added a second sample barcode and Illumina TruSeq adapters. Libraries were sequenced on an Illumina NovaSeq with 2 x 150 bp paired-end reads. As for the authors' bioinformatics: Reads were demultiplexed and collapsed into UMI-guided consensus sequences with migec v1.2.7. With mixcr v2.1.11, UMI consensuses were aligned to TRA and TRB V and J templates and assembled into clonotypes. A clonotype was counted as expanded or contracted only if both edgeR and NoisET called the change significant, with noise models trained on biological replicates. edgeR calls used a false discovery rate-adjusted p below 0.01 and a log2 fold-change threshold of 1. As an exploratory analysis of dynamics, max-normalized trajectories of the 1000 most abundant clonotypes were examined by PCA with hierarchical clustering. The CD4 or CD8 phenotype of responding clones was assigned using the separately sequenced CD4+ and CD8+ repertoires. TCRdb reprocessing: public reads trimmed at Q25 with fastp, clones called with MiXCR, in-frame beta chains kept. Rows are combined by CDR3 protein, so each entry shows the most common genes and DNA. These V and J calls originate from TCRdb's pipeline instead of the authors' own analysis. The table for this sample lists a few hundred thousand distinct CDR3 sequences; around a fifth of them were counted only once. Of the sample, 21% falls within the top ten clones.

V lost 3 bases and J lost 0 bases; the stretch between them is 12 bases long. The CDR3 covers 16 residues, taking in both the cysteine and the phenylalanine. The CDR3 DNA has 48 bases and is translated from base 1. CDR1 and CDR2, per the germline V gene, are SGHRS and YFSETQ. Ficoll-Paque density gradient centrifugation was used to isolate PBMCs. The sample originates from a study of T-cell memory formation after mild COVID-19 (dated by TCRdb to about 2021). Background for the entire study: TCR sequence clusters from the two donors were found to be largely donor specific. In a couple of donors, T-cell clones that expanded and contracted after mild COVID-19 were tracked by sequencing TCRalpha and TCRbeta repertoires over time. Two young, previously healthy adult volunteers, one female and one male, were included in the cohort.

The paper's findings and limits, for the study overall: Some responding clones were detected in pre-infection memory, which suggested that pre-existing cross-reactive memory T cells had joined the SARS-CoV-2 response. Whether the second-wave clones peaking on day 37 were SARS-CoV-2 specific was not confirmed. From day 15 to 85, contracting clones showed balanced CD4/CD8 phenotypes, whereas a second wave of clones that expanded from day 15 to 37 leaned towards CD4+. Contracting CD4+ clones were located mainly in the CM and EM memory subsets, whereas CD8+ clones were found to be enriched in EMRA. The study covered only a couple of mild cases, and larger cohorts including severe cases with pre-infection samples were considered necessary.

This TCR came from a man between 18 and 35 years old who had mild COVID-19 (a few samples of this study predate the infection). The sample titles of this study are shuffled in the database, so cell type and time point are left out; the donor was told from shared clones. The chain links TRBV5-1 with TRBJ2-2; the best D guess is TRBD2, with 6 bases matching. Sequenced input: PBMCs or a T cell subset sorted from them (not recorded which). At the DNA level, the sequence is TGCGCCAGCAGCTGGCCCCCGGGGGCGAACACCGGGGAGCTGTTTTTT. Its amino acids are CASSWPPGANTGELFF.